This T cell receptor (beta chain) was found in a study of beta chain features in type 1 diabetes (dated by TCRdb to between 2017 and 2018). About the full investigation: Mean age, gender distribution, total cell number and subset yield were not different between patients and healthy donors. A total of 85 million to 140 million sorted cells were examined across all samples, and the number of cells per subset was strongly correlated with RNA yield. In the study, TCRB repertoires of sorted circulating CD4+ T cell subsets from recently diagnosed type 1 diabetes patients were compared with those of matched healthy donors. Naive and central memory subsets were obtained from all 28 donors, but regulatory and stem cell-like memory subsets were isolated from only 8 patients and 8 healthy donors. The full study reports these points: Because cDNA was sequenced instead of genomic DNA, activated cells with high expression could be over-represented, although the groups did not differ in activation or CD3 levels. PCR might favor shorter templates, but patient and control samples were amplified and corrected together, so any skew would affect both groups equally. In all four CD4+ subsets, TCRB CDR3 length was moderately but significantly shorter in type 1 diabetes patients. Patients with type 1 diabetes made fewer insertions and deleted more nucleotides at VDJ recombination sites, implying thymic rearrangement abnormalities. The naive, central memory and regulatory TCRB repertoires appeared to resemble one another more closely among patients than among healthy donors. Only small numbers of individuals were included in the HLA sub-analyses, which left unresolved whether HLA type had any influence on TCRB rearrangement.

The CDR3 has 13 amino acids, counting the end cysteine and phenylalanine. The CDR3 DNA has 39 bases and is translated from base 1. The V and J ends are trimmed by 5 bases and 1 base, leaving 8 bases between them. Looking up the germline V gene (reference sequence) yields CDR1 SEHNR and CDR2 FQNEAQ. The entire isolated RNA was reverse transcribed using the High Capacity cDNA Reverse Transcription Kit, and thus expressed TCRB transcripts were sequenced. Deep immunoSEQ sequencing was performed on naive, central memory and regulatory T cell samples, with an average of approximately 4 million total reads per sample. Sorted cells were lysed in RLT buffer, and RNA was extracted using DNase-treated RNeasy Micro or Mini kits according to cell number. To prevent cross-contamination, every cell subset was processed on its own, while patient and healthy donor samples were processed together. The immunoSEQ multiplex PCR was used to amplify TCRB sequences from cDNA, generating 87-bp fragments that spanned the CDR3 region. Amplicons were sequenced on the Illumina HiSeq platform. The paper's processing steps were these. Synthetic template baselines were used to correct PCR bias computationally, reads within Hamming distance 2 were collapsed, and singletons that could not be merged were discarded. By aligning reads against IMGT, V, D and J genes, CDR3 length, and insertions or deletions at six rearrangement sites were assigned. Within each subset, clonotype counts were normalized to the number of sorted cells before true diversity and Gini coefficients were calculated with the tcR R package. The overlap coefficient, calculated on TCRB nucleotide sequences, was used to measure repertoire sharing. Out-of-frame TCRB sequences from naive cells were analyzed to stand in for the pre-selection repertoire. In its TCRdb copy, this immuneACCESS table keeps in-frame sequences only and misses some clones. Where compared with another copy, unresolved V genes explain less than half of these, and the others have no known cause. V and J calls and clone size are copied from that table; D and trimming were computed from the DNA. The sample has around 500,000 clones on record, approximately 10% of them singletons. The ten most abundant clones make up over 0.035% of the sample.

Each donor gave one peripheral blood draw, approximately 110 mL on average, collected into heparinised tubes. Naive, central memory, regulatory and stem cell-like memory CD4+ T cells were sorted on a BD FACSAria II using a panel including CD45RO, CCR7, CD25, CD127, CD95 and CD27. All sorted populations exceeded 95% purity. PBMCs were isolated right away by Lymphoprep density gradient centrifugation and were stained directly, without culture. So that batch effects would be minimized, each experiment stained and sorted samples in pairs, pairing one healthy donor with one patient. Only one count was recorded for this clone. The specificity of this receptor is unknown. The input lacks base qualities; no much larger clone sits a single base away. Other nucleotide sequences in the sample specify the same CDR3.

The sequencing input was naive CD4+ T cells from blood. The label giving this sample's cell subset or site can be read as: true naive CD4+ T cells. This chain is built from TRBV7-9 and TRBJ1-1; TRBD1 is possibly the D segment (6 matching bases). The clonotype comes from a woman between 18 and 29 years old in good health. The CDR3 in this case is CASSLTGNTEAFF. The nucleotide sequence reads as follows: TGTGCCAGCAGCCTGACAGGGAACACTGAAGCTTTCTTT.